This record covers a single TCR beta chain. As yet, its antigen is unknown. The data were obtained in a study of CD8 T cells in ankylosing spondylitis. General study points: Certain motif variants had earlier appeared in reactive arthritis synovial fluid and blood. There was a TCR beta motif, made of several highly homologous variants, that appeared characteristic of ankylosing spondylitis blood.

CDR1 is GTSNPN and CDR2 is SVGIG in the germline V gene (reference sequence). The CDR3 has 13 residues. Trimming took off 5 bases at V and 4 bases at J, with 12 bases between the two ends. Quantitative 5'-RACE with molecular barcodes was used to make the TCR beta libraries. TCRdb called the 5' RACE reads again in MiXCR, with one record for every CDR3 protein. Of roughly 450,000 distinct CDR3 sequences listed, 25% to 30% were seen once; the top ten hold 0.89%. Sequencing was done on a sample of blood, either unsorted or a sorted T cell fraction (not recorded which). This sequence originates from a male donor with ankylosing spondylitis. J is TRBJ1-5 and V is TRBV30, with D unresolved. The CDR3 DNA sequence: TGTGCCTGGGGCTTAGGGAGAAATCAGCCCCAGCATTTT. Translating gives CAWGLGRNQPQHF. Based on the CDR3 plus reference TRBV30 and TRBJ1-5, the full variable domain is SQTIHQWPATLVQPVGSPLSLECTVEGTSNPNLYWYRQAAGRGLQLLFYSVGIGQISSEVPQNLSASRPQDRQFILSSKKLLLSDSGFYLCAWGLGRNQPQHFGDGTRLSIL.